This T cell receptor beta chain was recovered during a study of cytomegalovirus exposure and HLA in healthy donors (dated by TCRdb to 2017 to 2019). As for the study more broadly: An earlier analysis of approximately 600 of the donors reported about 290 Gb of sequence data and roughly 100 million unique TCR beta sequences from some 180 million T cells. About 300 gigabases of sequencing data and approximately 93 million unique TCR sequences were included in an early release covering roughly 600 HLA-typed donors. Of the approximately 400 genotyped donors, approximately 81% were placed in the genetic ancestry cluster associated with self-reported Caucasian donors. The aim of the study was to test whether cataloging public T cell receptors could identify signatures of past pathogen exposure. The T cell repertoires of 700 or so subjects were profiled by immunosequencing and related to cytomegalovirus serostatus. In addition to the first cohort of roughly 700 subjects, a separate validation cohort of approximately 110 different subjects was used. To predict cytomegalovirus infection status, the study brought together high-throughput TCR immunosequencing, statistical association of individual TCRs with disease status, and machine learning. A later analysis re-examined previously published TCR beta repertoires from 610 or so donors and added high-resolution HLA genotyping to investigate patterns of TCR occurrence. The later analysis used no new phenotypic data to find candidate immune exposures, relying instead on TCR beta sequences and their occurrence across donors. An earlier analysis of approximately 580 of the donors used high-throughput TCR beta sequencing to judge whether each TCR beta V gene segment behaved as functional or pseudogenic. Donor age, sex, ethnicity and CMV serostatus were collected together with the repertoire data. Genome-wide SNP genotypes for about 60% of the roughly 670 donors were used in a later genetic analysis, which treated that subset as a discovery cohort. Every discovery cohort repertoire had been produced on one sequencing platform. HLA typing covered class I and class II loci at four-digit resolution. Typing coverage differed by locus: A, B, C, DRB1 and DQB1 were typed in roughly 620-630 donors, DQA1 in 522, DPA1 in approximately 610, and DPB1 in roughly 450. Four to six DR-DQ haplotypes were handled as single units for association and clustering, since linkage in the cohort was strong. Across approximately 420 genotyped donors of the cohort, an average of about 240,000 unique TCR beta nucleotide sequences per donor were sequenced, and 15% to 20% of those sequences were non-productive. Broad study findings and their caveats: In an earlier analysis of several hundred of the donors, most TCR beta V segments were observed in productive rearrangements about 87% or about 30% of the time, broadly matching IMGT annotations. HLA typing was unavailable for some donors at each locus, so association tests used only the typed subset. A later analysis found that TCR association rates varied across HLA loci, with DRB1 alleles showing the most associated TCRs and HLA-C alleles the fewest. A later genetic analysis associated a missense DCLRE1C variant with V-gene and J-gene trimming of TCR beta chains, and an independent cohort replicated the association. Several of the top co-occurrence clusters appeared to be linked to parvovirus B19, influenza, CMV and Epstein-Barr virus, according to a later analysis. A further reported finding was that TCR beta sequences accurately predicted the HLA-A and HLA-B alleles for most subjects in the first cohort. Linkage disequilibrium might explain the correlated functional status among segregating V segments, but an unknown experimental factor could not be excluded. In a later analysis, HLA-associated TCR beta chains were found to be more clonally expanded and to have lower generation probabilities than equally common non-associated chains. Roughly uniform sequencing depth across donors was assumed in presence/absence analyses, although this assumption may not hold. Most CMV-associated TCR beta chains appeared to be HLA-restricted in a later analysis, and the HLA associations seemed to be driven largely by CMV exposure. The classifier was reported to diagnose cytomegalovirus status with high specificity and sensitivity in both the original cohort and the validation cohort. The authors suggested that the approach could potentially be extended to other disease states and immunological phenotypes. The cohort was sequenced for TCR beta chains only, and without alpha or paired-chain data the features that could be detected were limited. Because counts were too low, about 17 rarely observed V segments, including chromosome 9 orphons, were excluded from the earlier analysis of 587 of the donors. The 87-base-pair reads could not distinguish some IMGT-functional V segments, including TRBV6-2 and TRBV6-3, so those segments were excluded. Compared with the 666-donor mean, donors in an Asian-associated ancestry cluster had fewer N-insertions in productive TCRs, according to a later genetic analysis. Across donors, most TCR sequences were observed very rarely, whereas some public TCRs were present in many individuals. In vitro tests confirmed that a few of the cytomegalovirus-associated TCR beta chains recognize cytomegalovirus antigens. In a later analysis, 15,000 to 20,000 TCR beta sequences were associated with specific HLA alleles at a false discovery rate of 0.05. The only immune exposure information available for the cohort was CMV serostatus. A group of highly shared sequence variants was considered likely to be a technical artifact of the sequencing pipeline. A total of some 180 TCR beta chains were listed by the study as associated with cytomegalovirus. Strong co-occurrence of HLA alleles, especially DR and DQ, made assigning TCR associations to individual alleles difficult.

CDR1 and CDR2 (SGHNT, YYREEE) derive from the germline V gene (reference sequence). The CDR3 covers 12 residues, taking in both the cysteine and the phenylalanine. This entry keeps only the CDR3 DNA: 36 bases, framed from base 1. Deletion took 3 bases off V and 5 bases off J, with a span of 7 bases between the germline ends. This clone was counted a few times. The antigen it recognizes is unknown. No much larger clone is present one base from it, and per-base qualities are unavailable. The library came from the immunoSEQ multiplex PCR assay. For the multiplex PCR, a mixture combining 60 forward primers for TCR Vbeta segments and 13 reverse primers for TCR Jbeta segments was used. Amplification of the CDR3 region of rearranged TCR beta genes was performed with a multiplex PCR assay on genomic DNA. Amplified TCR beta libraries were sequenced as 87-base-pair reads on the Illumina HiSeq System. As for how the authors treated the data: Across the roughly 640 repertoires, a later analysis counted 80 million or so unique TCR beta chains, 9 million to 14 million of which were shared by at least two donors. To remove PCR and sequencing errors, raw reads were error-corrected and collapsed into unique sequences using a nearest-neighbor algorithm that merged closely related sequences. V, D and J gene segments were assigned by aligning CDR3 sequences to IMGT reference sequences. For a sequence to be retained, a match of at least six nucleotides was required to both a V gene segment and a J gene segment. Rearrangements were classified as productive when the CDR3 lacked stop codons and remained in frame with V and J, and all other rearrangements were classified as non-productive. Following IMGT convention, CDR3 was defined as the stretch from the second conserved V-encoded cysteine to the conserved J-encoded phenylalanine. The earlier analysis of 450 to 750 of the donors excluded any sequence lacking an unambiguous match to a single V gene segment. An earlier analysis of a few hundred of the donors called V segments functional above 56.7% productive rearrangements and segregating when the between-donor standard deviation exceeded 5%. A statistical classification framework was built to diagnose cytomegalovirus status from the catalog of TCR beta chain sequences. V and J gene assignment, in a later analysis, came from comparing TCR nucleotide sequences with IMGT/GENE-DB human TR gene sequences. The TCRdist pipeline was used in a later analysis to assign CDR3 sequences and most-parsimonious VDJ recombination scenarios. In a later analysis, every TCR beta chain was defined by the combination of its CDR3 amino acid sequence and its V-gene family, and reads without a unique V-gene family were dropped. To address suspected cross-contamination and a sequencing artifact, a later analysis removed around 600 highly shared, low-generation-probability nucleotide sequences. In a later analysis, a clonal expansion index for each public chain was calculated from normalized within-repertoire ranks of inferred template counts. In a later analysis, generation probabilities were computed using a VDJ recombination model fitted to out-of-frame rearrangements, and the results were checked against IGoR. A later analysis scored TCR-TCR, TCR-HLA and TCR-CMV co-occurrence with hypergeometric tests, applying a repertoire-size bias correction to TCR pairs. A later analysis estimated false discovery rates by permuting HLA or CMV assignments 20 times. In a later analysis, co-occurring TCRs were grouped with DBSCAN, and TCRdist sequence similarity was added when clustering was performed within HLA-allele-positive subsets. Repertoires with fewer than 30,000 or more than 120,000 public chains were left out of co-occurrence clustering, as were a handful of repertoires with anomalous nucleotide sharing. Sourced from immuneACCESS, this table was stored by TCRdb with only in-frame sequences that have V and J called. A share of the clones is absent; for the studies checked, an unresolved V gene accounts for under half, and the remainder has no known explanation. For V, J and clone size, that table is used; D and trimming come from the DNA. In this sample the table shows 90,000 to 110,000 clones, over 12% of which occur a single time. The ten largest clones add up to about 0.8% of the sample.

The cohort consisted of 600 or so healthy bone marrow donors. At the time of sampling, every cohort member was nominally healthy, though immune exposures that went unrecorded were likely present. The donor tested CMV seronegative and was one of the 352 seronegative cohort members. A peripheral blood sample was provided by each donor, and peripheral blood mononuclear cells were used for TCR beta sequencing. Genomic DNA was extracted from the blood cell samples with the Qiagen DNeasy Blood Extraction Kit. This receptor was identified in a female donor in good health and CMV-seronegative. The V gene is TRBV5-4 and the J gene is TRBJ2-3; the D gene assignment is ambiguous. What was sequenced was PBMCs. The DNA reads TGTGCCAGCAGCTCCACTGGAGATACGCAGTATTTT. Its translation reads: CASSSTGDTQYF.